What follows is one T cell receptor beta chain and its context. What it recognizes is unknown. The TCRbeta library was prepared with unique molecular identifiers. TCRdb itself ran the PCR reads through MiXCR, one entry per CDR3 protein. The sample shows 800,000 to 1,000,000 distinct CDR3 sequences, roughly 29% of them seen only once. Trimming removed 0 bases at V and 5 bases at J, with 14 bases between. Germline V CDR1 and CDR2: SGHRS, YFSETQ. CDR3 size: 15 residues. This sample was included in a study of T-cell reconstitution after alpha-beta-depleted transplantation in children. General study results and limits: In some patients, recipient T cells and intrathymic progenitors surviving conditioning explained high day-60 diversity. Newly made T cells mostly supplied T-cell counts and diversity one year after transplant. Expanded clones from the graft, numbering several hundred, reportedly supplied alpha-beta T cells about two months after transplant.

V gene TRBV5-1 combines with J gene TRBJ2-5, with D possibly TRBD1 on 6 matching bases. The sequence was obtained from a boy in the first two years of life who had a stem cell transplant for SCID, so the T cells may come from the graft donor. The sequences come from PBMCs, mostly from graft donor cells, collected 360 days after TCRalphabeta/CD19-depleted stem cell transplant. The CDR3 loop reads CASSLGQGNRETQYF. The CDR3 DNA follows: TGCGCCAGCAGCTTGGGGCAGGGGAATCGGGAGACCCAGTACTTC.